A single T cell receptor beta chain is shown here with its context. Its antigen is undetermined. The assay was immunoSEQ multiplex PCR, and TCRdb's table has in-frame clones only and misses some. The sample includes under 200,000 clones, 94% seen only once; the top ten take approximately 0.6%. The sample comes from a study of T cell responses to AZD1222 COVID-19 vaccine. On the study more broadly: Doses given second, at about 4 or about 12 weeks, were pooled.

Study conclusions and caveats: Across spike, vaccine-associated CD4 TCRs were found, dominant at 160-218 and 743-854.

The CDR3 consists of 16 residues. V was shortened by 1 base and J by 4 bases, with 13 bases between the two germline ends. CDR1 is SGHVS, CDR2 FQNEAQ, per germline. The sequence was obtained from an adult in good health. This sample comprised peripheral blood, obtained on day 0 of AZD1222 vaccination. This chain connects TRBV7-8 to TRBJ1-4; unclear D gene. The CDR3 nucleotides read TGTGCCAGCAGCTTAGGATTTGTAGGCAGTAATGAAAAACTGTTTTTT. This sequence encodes CASSLGFVGSNEKLFF. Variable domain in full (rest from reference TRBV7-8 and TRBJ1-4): GAGVSQSPRYKVAKRGQDVALRCDPISGHVSLFWYQQALGQGPEFLTYFQNEAQLDKSGLPSDRFFAERPEGSVSTLKIQRTQQEDSAVYLCASSLGFVGSNEKLFFGSGTQLSVL.